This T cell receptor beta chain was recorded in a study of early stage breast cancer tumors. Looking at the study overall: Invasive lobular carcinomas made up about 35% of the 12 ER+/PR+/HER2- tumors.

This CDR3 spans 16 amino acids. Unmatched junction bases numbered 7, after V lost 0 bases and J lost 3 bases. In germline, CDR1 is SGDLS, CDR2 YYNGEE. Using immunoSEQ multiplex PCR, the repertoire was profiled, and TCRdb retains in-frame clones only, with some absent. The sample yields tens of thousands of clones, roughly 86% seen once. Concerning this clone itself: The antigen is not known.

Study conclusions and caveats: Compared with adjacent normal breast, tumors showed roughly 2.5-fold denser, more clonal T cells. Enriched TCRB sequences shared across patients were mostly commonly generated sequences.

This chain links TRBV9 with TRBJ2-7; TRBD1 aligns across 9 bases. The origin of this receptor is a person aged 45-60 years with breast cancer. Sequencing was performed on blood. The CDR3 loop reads CASSVGPWDRDYEQYF. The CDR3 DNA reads TGTGCCAGCAGCGTAGGCCCATGGGACAGGGACTACGAGCAGTACTTC. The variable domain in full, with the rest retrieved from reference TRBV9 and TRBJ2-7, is DSGVTQTPKHLITATGQRVTLRCSPRSGDLSVYWYQQSLDQGLQFLIQYYNGEERAKGNILERFSAQQFPDLHSELNLSSLELGDSALYFCASSVGPWDRDYEQYFGPGTRLTVT.